This T cell receptor beta chain stems from a study of post-analysis software for immune sequencing data. Study-level background: Patients had relapsing-remitting, secondary progressive or progressive-relapsing multiple sclerosis; some lacked subtype. The study's findings and limits: Patients with multiple sclerosis recorded significantly lower normalized Chao1 diversity than controls, the study found. A handful of TRBV segments appeared more often in patients than in controls, and TRBV5-6, TRBV5-1 and TRBV20-1 were among these.

In its sample, this clonotype was seen a few times. Its target is unknown. This CDR3 contains 17 residues. With V trimmed by 5 bases and J by 3 bases, 7 bases remained unmatched. CDR1 and CDR2 (germline): MNHNY, SVGAGI (reference sequence). Each TCR beta cDNA library carried unique molecular identifiers. A population of about 1 to 11 million T cells gave rise to around 480,000 cDNA molecules. TCRdb used MiXCR to reprocess the PCR reads, holding one entry per CDR3 protein. The sample has around 700,000 distinct CDR3 sequences; approximately 60% are singletons. V is TRBV6-6 and J is TRBJ2-1; 13 positions match TRBD2. Sequenced sample: blood. The origin of this receptor is a girl aged 2 to 10 with multiple sclerosis. The CDR3 here is CASSTRTSGRSYNEQFF. Here the CDR3 DNA reads TGTGCCAGCAGTACCAGGACTAGCGGGAGAAGCTACAATGAGCAGTTCTTC.